The entry below describes one TCR beta chain. This entry belongs to a study of technical replicates of blood from a handful of donors. The method was immunoSEQ multiplex PCR; TCRdb's version includes in-frame clones alone and lacks a portion of them. The table shows more than 75,000 clones, with about 94% occurring only once. The receptor's source is a human donor in good health. The sequenced sample was T cells isolated from PBMCs.

The CDR3, as DNA: TGTGCCAGTAGTAAGAGCCTTTCACCCCTCCACTTT. It yields the protein CASSKSLSPLHF. This chain uses TRBV19 with TRBJ1-6, with D hard to call. The germline V and J ends were trimmed by 4 bases and 9 bases, with 7 bases remaining between them. Germline loops: CDR1 LNHDA, CDR2 SQIVND (reference sequence). The CDR3 has 12 amino acids.